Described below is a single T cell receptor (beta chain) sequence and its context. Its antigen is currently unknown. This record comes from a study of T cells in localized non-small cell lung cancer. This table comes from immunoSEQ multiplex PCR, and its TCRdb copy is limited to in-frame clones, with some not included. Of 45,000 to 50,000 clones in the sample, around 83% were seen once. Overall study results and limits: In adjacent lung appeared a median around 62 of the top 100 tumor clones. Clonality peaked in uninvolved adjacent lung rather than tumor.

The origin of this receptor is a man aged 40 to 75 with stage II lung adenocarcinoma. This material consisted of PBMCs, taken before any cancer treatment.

The CDR3 nucleotides are TGTGCCAGCAGCCCGACGTATGATTCACCCCTCCACTTT. Its translation: CASSPTYDSPLHF. The V call is TRBV14, the J call TRBJ1-6; D unresolved. The V gene lost 4 bases and the J gene lost 8 bases, with 9 bases spanning the gap. Germline loops: CDR1 SGHDN, CDR2 FVKESK. This CDR3 region has 13 residues.